This record covers a single T cell receptor (beta chain). Its antigen is undetermined. This specimen comes from a study of blood T cells in healthy people across ages. Study results and limitations: Naive T cell percentage showed a strong correlation with TCR beta diversity. Long-lived donors exceeded aged donors in naive CD4+ cells and diversity.

The second PCR ran roughly 7 to 11 cycles with a sample-barcoded 5' primer and J-beta primers. MiXCR, run by TCRdb on the 5' RACE reads, gives a single entry per CDR3 protein. The table has over 1,500,000 distinct CDR3 sequences, about 49% seen once; the top ten hold roughly 2%. V lost 2 bases to trimming and J lost 1 base, with 7 bases between them. The CDR3 covers 14 residues. Germline V gene lookup returns CDR1 SGHTA and CDR2 FQGNSA. The chain has TRBV7-2 and TRBJ2-3; D perhaps matches TRBD2 (5 bases). This clonotype was obtained from a woman aged 40 to 50 in good health. Sequenced: blood. This CDR3 reads CASSLLLGTDTQYF. The CDR3 bases are TGTGCCAGCAGCTTATTACTAGGCACAGATACGCAGTATTTT.